The 30 T cell receptor beta chains listed next were all sequenced from one sample in a study of T cell responses to AZD1222 COVID-19 vaccine. Only in-frame clones appear in the TCRdb table, and some are missing; sequencing was by immunoSEQ multiplex PCR. The sample contains 60,000 to 75,000 clones, roughly nine tenths of which appear only once. This specimen was peripheral blood, taken 28 days after the second AZD1222 dose. Receptors were obtained from an adult who received the AZD1222 COVID-19 vaccine.

The J gene is TRBJ2-1, the V gene TRBV19; no clear D. CDR1 and CDR2 (germline): LNHDA, SQIVND (reference sequence). This CDR3 is built from 13 residues. Trimming shortened V by 11 bases and J by 6 bases, and 17 bases separated the two germline ends. Written as DNA, the CDR3 is TGTGCCGCCGGACCCAACCCCCTCAATGAGCAGTTCTTC. Encoded protein: CAAGPNPLNEQFF. The variable domain in full, completed from reference TRBV19 and TRBJ2-1, reads DGGITQSPKYLFRKEGQNVTLSCEQNLNHDAMYWYRQDPGQGLRLIYYSQIVNDFQKGDIAEGYSVSREKKESFPLTVTSAQKNPTAFYLCAAGPNPLNEQFFGPGTRLTVL.

The chain employs TRBV29-1 and TRBJ1-4; possible D gene TRBD1, 6 bases. CDR3 length: 15 amino acids. Germline V CDR1 and CDR2: SQVTM, ANQGSEA. Between the trimmed V and J ends, which lost 1 base and 3 bases, there was a span of 12 bases. Here the CDR3 reads CSVEVSGTSNEKLFF. The CDR3 DNA reads as TGCAGCGTTGAAGTCAGCGGGACATCTAATGAAAAACTGTTTTTT.

The chain combines TRBV5-4 with TRBJ2-1, with no clear D. The germline gives CDR1 SGHNT, CDR2 YYREEE (reference sequence). Trimming shortened V by 4 bases and J by 6 bases, and 17 bases separated the two germline ends. The CDR3 is made up of 15 amino acids. The CDR3 protein is CASSIDPSALNEQFF. The CDR3 DNA reads as TGTGCCAGCAGCATCGACCCCTCCGCCCTCAATGAGCAGTTCTTC. Combining the CDR3 with reference TRBV5-4 and TRBJ2-1 gives the whole variable domain ETGVTQSPTHLIKTRGQQVTLRCSSQSGHNTVSWYQQALGQGPQFIFQYYREEENGRGNFPPRFSGLQFPNYSSELNVNALELDDSALYLCASSIDPSALNEQFFGPGTRLTVL.

This sequence joins TRBV5-1 and TRBJ2-1, with a possible D match to TRBD2 (5 bases). Germline V CDR1 and CDR2: SGHRS, YFSETQ. The ends were cut back, 0 bases at V and 6 bases at J, with 13 bases in the middle. This CDR3 has 15 residues. The CDR3 region has the DNA TGCGCCAGCAGCTTGGACTACGTAGGAGGCAATGAGCAGTTCTTC. As protein: CASSLDYVGGNEQFF.

The chain carries TRBV4-3 and TRBJ2-7; 12 bases agree with TRBD2. The CDR3 is 15 amino acids. J gave up 2 bases and V 4 bases, and 3 bases lay outside the gene matches. The germline gives CDR1 LGHNA, CDR2 YSLEER. In nucleotides, the CDR3 is TGCGCCAGCAGCCGAGGACTAGCGGGAACCTACGAGCAGTACTTC. Protein product: CASSRGLAGTYEQYF.

The chain couples TRBV10-3 to TRBJ1-1; possible D gene TRBD1, 5 bases. The CDR3 loop spans 12 amino acids. Trimming took off 3 bases at V and 4 bases at J, with 6 bases between the two ends. From germline, CDR1 is ENHRY and CDR2 SYGVKD. CDR3 sequence reads: CAISDRGTEAFF. CDR3 bases: TGTGCCATCAGTGATAGGGGCACTGAAGCTTTCTTT.

The V gene is TRBV5-4, the J gene TRBJ2-5, with 13 bases aligning to TRBD2. V dropped 4 bases and J dropped 2; count of bases not matched to a gene: 11. The CDR3 contains 18 residues. Germline V gene sequence: CDR1 SGHNT, CDR2 YYREEE (reference sequence). In nucleotides, the CDR3 is TGTGCCAGCAGCACCGAGATGACTAGCGGGAGGCCTCAAGAGACCCAGTACTTC. It specifies CASSTEMTSGRPQETQYF.

This chain connects TRBV15 to TRBJ1-1; tentatively, D is TRBD1 (5 bases). From germline, CDR1 is LNHNV and CDR2 YYDKDF (reference sequence). The CDR3 extends over 14 amino acids. V lost 5 bases to trimming and J lost 5 bases, with 15 bases between them. The CDR3 protein is CATSGLRGGTEAFF. CDR3 in DNA: TGTGCCACCAGCGGCCTACGGGGGGGGACTGAAGCTTTCTTT.

The chain links TRBV12-3 or TRBV12-4 to TRBJ2-7; perhaps TRBD1 as D (5 bases). Between the trimmed V and J ends, which lost 9 bases and 6 bases, there was a span of 18 bases. The CDR3 is 13 residues long. CDR3 sequence: CASWWAGSSEQYF. CDR3 sequence (DNA): TGTGCCAGTTGGTGGGCAGGGTCTAGCGAGCAGTACTTC.

The V call is TRBV6-5, the J call TRBJ2-7; 10 bases agree with TRBD1. CDR1 MNHEY and CDR2 SVGAGI come from the germline V gene. V dropped 4 bases and J dropped 3; count of bases not matched to a gene: 6. CDR3 length: 15 residues. CDR3 residues: CASSSTGTGDYEQYF. The CDR3 region has the DNA TGTGCCAGCAGTTCCACCGGGACAGGGGACTACGAGCAGTACTTC.

The genes are TRBV7-8 and TRBJ2-7; D may be TRBD2 (5 bases). Germline CDR1 reads SGHVS; CDR2 reads FQNEAQ. The V end was cut by 7 bases, the J end by 8 bases, with 21 bases between. This CDR3 spans 14 amino acids. The CDR3 DNA is TGTGCCAGCACCCCGGACTCCGAGGTGGAGAAGCAGTACTTC. Residues: CASTPDSEVEKQYF.

The CDR3 DNA follows: TGTGCCAGCTCGGACAGGGGCGAAGGGAATGAGCAGTTCTTC. Translating it yields CASSDRGEGNEQFF. The rearrangement joins TRBV7-3 to TRBJ2-1; the match to TRBD1 covers 9 bases. The CDR3 runs to 14 residues. V lost 8 bases to trimming and J lost 7 bases; unmatched junction nucleotides: 9. Germline CDR1 reads SGHTA; CDR2 reads FQGTGA.

This clone was seen once. The chain joins TRBV11-2 to TRBJ1-3, with a possible D match to TRBD1 (6 bases). The germline V gene has CDR1 SGHAT and CDR2 FQNNGV. The CDR3 runs 15 residues. The V end lost 6 bases, the J end lost 4 bases, and 16 bases lay between the germline ends. CDR3 protein: CASSLRTVQGNTIYF. The CDR3, as DNA: TGTGCCAGCAGTCTCAGGACAGTCCAGGGAAACACCATATATTTT.

The chain has TRBV30 and TRBJ1-4, with no clear D. This CDR3 region has 14 residues. Germline V CDR1 and CDR2: GTSNPN, SVGIG (reference sequence). The V and J ends lost 4 bases and 2 bases respectively, with 11 bases between them. The CDR3 DNA is TGTGCCTGGATGGCGTCTAATACTAATGAAAAACTGTTTTTT. It translates to CAWMASNTNEKLFF.

J is TRBJ2-5 and V is TRBV3-1 (or the pseudogene TRBV3-2); TRBD2 matches 10 bases. With V trimmed by 0 bases and J by 5 bases, 6 bases remained unmatched. This CDR3 spans 16 amino acids. From germline, CDR1 is LGHDT and CDR2 YNNKEL (reference sequence). This CDR3 reads CASSQDLAGVGETQYF. For the CDR3, the DNA is TGTGCCAGCAGCCAAGACCTAGCGGGAGTGGGTGAGACCCAGTACTTC.

The gene calls are TRBV6-1 and TRBJ2-1; 7 nucleotides agree with TRBD2. The germline CDR1 and CDR2 sequences are MNHNS and SASEGT. V shed 2 bases, J shed 7 bases, and the junction held 11 bases outside the gene matches. This CDR3 contains 16 residues. The CDR3 nucleotides read TGTGCCAGCAGTGAACGGGGGAGGGGCCGATGGAATGAGCAGTTCTTC. It specifies CASSERGRGRWNEQFF.

The genes are TRBV3-1 (or the pseudogene TRBV3-2) and TRBJ2-2, with D uncertain. The CDR3 loop spans 14 amino acids. V lost 2 bases and J 4 bases, leaving 8 bases between the germline ends. From germline, CDR1 is LGHDT and CDR2 YNNKEL (reference sequence). CDR3 sequence: CASSQMSSTGELFF. The DNA for the CDR3 is TGTGCCAGCAGCCAAATGTCGTCCACCGGGGAGCTGTTTTTT.

The chain has TRBV19 and TRBJ2-6; D unclear. With 5 bases removed from V and 0 bases from J, the gap between germline ends came to 8 bases. The CDR3 runs 15 residues. Germline CDR1 reads LNHDA; CDR2 reads SQIVND (reference sequence). The CDR3 DNA reads TGTGCCAGTAGTCGACGGACCTCTGGGGCCAACGTCCTGACTTTC. Translating it yields CASSRRTSGANVLTF.

V and J are TRBV15 and TRBJ1-1; D remains ambiguous. In germline, CDR1 is LNHNV, CDR2 YYDKDF (reference sequence). This CDR3 has 13 residues. Trimming shortened V by 5 bases and J by 0 bases, and 7 bases separated the two germline ends. CDR3 in DNA: TGTGCCACCAGCCGATCAATGAACACTGAAGCTTTCTTT. This translates into CATSRSMNTEAFF.

The rearrangement links TRBV6-5 to TRBJ2-5, with 7 bases identical to TRBD1. CDR1 MNHEY and CDR2 SVGAGI come from the germline V gene. V was clipped by 10 bases and J by 0 bases; unmatched bases: 5. The CDR3 length is 13 residues. CDR3 residues: CATIQGHQETQYF. The CDR3 bases are TGTGCCACCATACAGGGGCACCAAGAGACCCAGTACTTC.

This sequence joins TRBV7-9 and TRBJ2-2, with a possible D match to TRBD2 (5 bases). This CDR3 has 16 amino acids. Germline V lookup: CDR1 SEHNR, CDR2 FQNEAQ (reference sequence). Trimming took 8 bases from V and 7 from J, leaving 23 bases between them. CDR3 sequence: CASGLGRARLGGELFF. The CDR3 DNA sequence: TGTGCCAGCGGCCTAGGGCGGGCCAGACTTGGCGGGGAGCTGTTTTTT.

The V and J genes are TRBV7-9 and TRBJ1-1, with D perhaps matching TRBD1 (5 bases). Germline-derived CDR1 and CDR2 are SEHNR and FQNEAQ (reference sequence). V shed 5 bases and J shed 0 bases, with 10 bases lying between them. The CDR3 runs 14 residues. CDR3 region: CASSPGTVNTEAFF. In nucleotides, the CDR3 is TGTGCCAGCAGCCCCGGGACGGTGAACACTGAAGCTTTCTTT.

V is TRBV7-9 and J is TRBJ1-5; no definite D call. The germline V and J ends were trimmed by 0 bases and 5 bases, with 2 bases remaining between them. The CDR3 contains 12 residues. The germline V gene encodes CDR1 SEHNR and CDR2 FQNEAQ (reference sequence). As DNA, the CDR3 is TGTGCCAGCAGCTTAGCGGATCAGCCCCAGCATTTT. This encodes CASSLADQPQHF.

The V and J genes are TRBV11-3 and TRBJ1-1; TRBD1 might be the D (6 bases). This CDR3 is 13 amino acids long. The germline gives CDR1 SGHNT, CDR2 YENEEA. Trimming removed 3 bases at V and 2 bases at J, with 7 bases between. The DNA of the CDR3 is TGTGCCAGCAGCTTGGACAGAAACACTGAAGCTTTCTTT. Residues: CASSLDRNTEAFF.

The rearrangement joins TRBV5-1 to TRBJ2-7; a weak D match, TRBD1 (6 bases). CDR1 is SGHRS and CDR2 is YFSETQ in the germline V gene. V lost 5 bases to trimming and J lost 1 base, with 7 bases between them. CDR3 length equals 12 residues. CDR3 amino acids: CASRGTSYEQYF. CDR3 nucleotide sequence: TGCGCCAGCAGAGGGACATCCTACGAGCAGTACTTC.

The chain has TRBV19 and TRBJ1-1; 11 bases map to TRBD1. CDR3 length: 16 amino acids. Unmatched junction bases numbered 5, after V lost 3 bases and J lost 2 bases. Germline-derived CDR1 and CDR2 are LNHDA and SQIVND (reference sequence). CDR3 sequence: CASSMGDRGANTEAFF. The CDR3 bases are TGTGCCAGTAGTATGGGGGACAGGGGGGCCAACACTGAAGCTTTCTTT.

The V gene is TRBV3-1 (or the pseudogene TRBV3-2), the J gene TRBJ2-1; tentative D call: TRBD2 (6 bases). Looked up from germline, CDR1 is LGHDT and CDR2 is YNNKEL (reference sequence). CDR3 size: 14 residues. V gave up 4 bases and J gave up 6 bases, with 13 bases separating them. DNA for the CDR3: TGTGCCAGCAGCCTCGGGGGTTCCCTCAATGAGCAGTTCTTC. This sequence encodes CASSLGGSLNEQFF.

The chain joins TRBV7-2 to TRBJ2-7; the match to TRBD2 covers 10 bases. Germline V gene sequence: CDR1 SGHTA, CDR2 FQGNSA. The CDR3 runs to 14 residues. V lost 1 base and J lost 5; bases outside the gene matches: 2. DNA of the CDR3: TGTGCCAGCAGCTTAGGGCTAGCGGGAGACGAGCAGTACTTC. Translating gives CASSLGLAGDEQYF.

The V and J genes are TRBV5-6 and TRBJ2-2; TRBD1 matches at 9 bases. The germline gives CDR1 SGHDT, CDR2 YYEEEE. The CDR3 is 15 amino acids. V lost 4 bases and J lost 7; bases outside the gene matches: 8. The CDR3 loop reads CASSGTGSLGGELFF. CDR3 sequence (DNA): TGTGCCAGCAGCGGGACAGGGAGCCTTGGCGGGGAGCTGTTTTTT.

The rearrangement links TRBV9 to TRBJ2-6; 11 nucleotides align to TRBD2. The CDR3 extends over 16 amino acids. Germline V lookup: CDR1 SGDLS, CDR2 YYNGEE. The V and J ends lost 0 bases and 12 bases, in that order; junction bases with no gene match: 8. The CDR3 sequence: CASSVGVAGGPSVLTF. The CDR3 coding sequence is TGTGCCAGCAGCGTAGGAGTAGCGGGAGGGCCCTCCGTCCTGACTTTC.